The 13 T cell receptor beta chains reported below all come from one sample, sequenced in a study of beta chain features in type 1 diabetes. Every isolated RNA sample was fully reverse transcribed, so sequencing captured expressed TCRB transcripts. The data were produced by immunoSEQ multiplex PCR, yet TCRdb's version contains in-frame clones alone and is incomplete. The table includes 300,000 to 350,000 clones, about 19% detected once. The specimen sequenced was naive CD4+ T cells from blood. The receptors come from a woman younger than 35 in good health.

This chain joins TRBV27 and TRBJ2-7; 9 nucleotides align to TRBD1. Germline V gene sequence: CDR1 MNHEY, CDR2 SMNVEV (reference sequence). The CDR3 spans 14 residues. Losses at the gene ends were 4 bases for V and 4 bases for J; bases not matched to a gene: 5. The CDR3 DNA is TGTGCCAGCAGTTACACAGGGGGCACGTACGAGCAGTACTTC. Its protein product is CASSYTGGTYEQYF.

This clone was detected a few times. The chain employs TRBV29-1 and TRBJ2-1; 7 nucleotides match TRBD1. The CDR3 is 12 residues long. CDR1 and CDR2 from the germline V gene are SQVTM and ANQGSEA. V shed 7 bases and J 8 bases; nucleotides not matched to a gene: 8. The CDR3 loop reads CSAEKGAHEQFF. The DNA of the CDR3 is TGCAGCGCCGAGAAGGGGGCGCATGAGCAGTTCTTC.

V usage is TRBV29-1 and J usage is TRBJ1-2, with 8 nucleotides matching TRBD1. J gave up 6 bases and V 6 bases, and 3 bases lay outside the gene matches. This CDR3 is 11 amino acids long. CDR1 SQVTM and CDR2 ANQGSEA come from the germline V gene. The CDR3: CSVQGDDGYTF. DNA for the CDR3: TGCAGCGTACAGGGGGATGATGGCTACACCTTC. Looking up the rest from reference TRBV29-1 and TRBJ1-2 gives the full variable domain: SAVISQKPSRDICQRGTSLTIQCQVDSQVTMMFWYRQQPGQSLTLIATANQGSEATYESGFVIDKFPISRPNLTFSTLTVSNMSPEDSSIYLCSVQGDDGYTFGSGTRLTVV.

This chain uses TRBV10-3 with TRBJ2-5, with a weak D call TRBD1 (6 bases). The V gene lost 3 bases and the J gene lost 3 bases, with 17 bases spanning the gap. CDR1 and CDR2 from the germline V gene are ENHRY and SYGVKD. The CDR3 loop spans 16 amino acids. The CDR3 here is CAISDPPGAGEETQYF. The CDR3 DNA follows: TGTGCCATCAGTGACCCCCCCGGGGCAGGGGAAGAGACCCAGTACTTC.

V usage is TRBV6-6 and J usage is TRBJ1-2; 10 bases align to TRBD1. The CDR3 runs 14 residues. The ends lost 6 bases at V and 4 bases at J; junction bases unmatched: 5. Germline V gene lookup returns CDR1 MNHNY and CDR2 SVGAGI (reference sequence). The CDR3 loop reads CASRDRGYGYGYTF. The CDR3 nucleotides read TGTGCCAGCAGGGACAGGGGGTACGGCTATGGCTACACCTTC.

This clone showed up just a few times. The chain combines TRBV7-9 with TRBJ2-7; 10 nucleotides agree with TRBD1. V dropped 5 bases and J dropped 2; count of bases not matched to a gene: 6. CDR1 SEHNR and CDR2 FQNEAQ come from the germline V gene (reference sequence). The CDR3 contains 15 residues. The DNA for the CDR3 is TGTGCCAGCAGCACGACAGGGGGCGCCCCCTACGAGCAGTACTTC. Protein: CASSTTGGAPYEQYF.

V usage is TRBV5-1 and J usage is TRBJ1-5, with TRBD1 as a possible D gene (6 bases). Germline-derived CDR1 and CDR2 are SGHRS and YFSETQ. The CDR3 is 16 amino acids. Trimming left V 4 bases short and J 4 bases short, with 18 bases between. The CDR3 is CASSLPDREGNQPQHF. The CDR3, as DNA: TGCGCCAGCAGCCTACCGGACAGAGAAGGAAATCAGCCCCAGCATTTT.

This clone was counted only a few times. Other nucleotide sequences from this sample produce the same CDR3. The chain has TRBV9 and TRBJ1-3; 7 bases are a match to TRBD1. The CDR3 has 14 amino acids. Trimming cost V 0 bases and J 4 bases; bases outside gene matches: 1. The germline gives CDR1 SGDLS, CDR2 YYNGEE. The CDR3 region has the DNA TGTGCCAGCAGCGTAGGACAGGGCGGAAACACCATATATTTT. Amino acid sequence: CASSVGQGGNTIYF.

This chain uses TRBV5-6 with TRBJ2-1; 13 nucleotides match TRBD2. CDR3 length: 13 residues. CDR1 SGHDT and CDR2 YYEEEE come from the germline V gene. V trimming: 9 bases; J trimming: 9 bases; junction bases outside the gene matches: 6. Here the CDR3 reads CATGLAGMAEQFF. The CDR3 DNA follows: TGTGCCACGGGACTAGCGGGGATGGCTGAGCAGTTCTTC.

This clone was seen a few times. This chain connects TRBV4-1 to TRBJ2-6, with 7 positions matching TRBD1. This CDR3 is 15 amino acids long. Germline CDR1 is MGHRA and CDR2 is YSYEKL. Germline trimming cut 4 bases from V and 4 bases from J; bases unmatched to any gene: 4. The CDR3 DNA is TGCGCCAGCAGCCCGGGGACAGCAGGGGCCAACGTCCTGACTTTC. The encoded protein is CASSPGTAGANVLTF.

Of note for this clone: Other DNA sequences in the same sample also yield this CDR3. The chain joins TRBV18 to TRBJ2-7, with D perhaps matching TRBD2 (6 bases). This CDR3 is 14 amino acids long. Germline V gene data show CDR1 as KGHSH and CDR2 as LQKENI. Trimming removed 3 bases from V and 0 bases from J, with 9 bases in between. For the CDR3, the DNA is TGTGCCAGCTCACCTCCGGGGGACTCCTACGAGCAGTACTTC. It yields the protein CASSPPGDSYEQYF.

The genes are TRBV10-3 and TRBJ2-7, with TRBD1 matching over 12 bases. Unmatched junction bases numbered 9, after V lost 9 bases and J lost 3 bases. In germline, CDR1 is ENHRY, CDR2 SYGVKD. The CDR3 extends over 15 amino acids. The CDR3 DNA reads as TGTGCCATAAGCACGGGACAGGGGGCTGTCTACGAGCAGTACTTC. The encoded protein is CAISTGQGAVYEQYF.

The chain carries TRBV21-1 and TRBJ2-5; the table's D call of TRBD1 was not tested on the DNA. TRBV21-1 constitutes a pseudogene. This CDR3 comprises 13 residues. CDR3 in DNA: TGTGCCAGCAGCCCAGGGATCCGGGAGACCCAGTACTTC. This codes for CASSPGIRETQYF.